Listed here are 5 T cell receptor beta chains from one sample, sequenced in a study of cytomegalovirus exposure and HLA in healthy donors. With 60 Vbeta and 13 Jbeta primers, the PCR was carried out. Profiled with immunoSEQ multiplex PCR; TCRdb holds only in-frame clones, not every one. Here the sample spans approximately 150,000 clones, around two thirds being singletons. Sample: PBMCs. All receptors come from a woman aged 18-30 years in good health and CMV-seronegative.

This clone was picked up a small number of times. This chain uses TRBV30 with TRBJ2-2; TRBD1 matches at 10 bases. The CDR3 runs to 15 residues. Germline CDR1 GTSNPN, CDR2 SVGIG (reference sequence). Here the CDR3 DNA reads TGTGGTGGGCAGGGGGACAGGGGCAGCTCCGGGGAGCTGTTTTTT. Residues: CGGQGDRGSSGELFF.

This chain joins TRBV28 and TRBJ2-7, with D perhaps matching TRBD2 (6 bases). The V and J ends lost 7 bases and 3 bases respectively, with 19 bases between them. The germline gives CDR1 MDHEN, CDR2 SYDVKM. The CDR3 runs 15 residues. CDR3 residues: CASKRAGSGYYEQYF. DNA for the CDR3: TGTGCCAGCAAGAGGGCCGGGAGCGGCTACTACGAGCAGTACTTC.

Notes on this clone: The sample contains more than one DNA sequence encoding this CDR3. The chain recombines TRBV20-1 with TRBJ2-1, with D unresolved. Germline CDR1 reads DFQATT; CDR2 reads SNEGSKA (reference sequence). The V gene lost 3 bases and the J gene lost 4 bases, with 4 bases spanning the gap. The CDR3 loop spans 11 amino acids. The CDR3 DNA reads TGCAGTGCTAGCGGTTACAATGAGCAGTTCTTC. The encoded protein is CSASGYNEQFF.

The chain links TRBV13 to TRBJ1-1, with unresolved D. The CDR3 covers 13 residues. Trimming took 5 bases from V and 10 from J, leaving 17 bases between them. Germline CDR1 and CDR2: PRHDT and FYEKMQ (reference sequence). DNA for the CDR3: TGTGCCAGCAGCCCCCGTGAGCGCCTAGGAGCTTTCTTT. It encodes CASSPRERLGAFF. The complete variable domain, with remaining parts taken from reference TRBV13 and TRBJ1-1, reads AAGVIQSPRHLIKEKRETATLKCYPIPRHDTVYWYQQGPGQDPQFLISFYEKMQSDKGSIPDRFSAQQFSDYHSELNMSSLELGDSALYFCASSPRERLGAFFGQGTRLTVV.

The chain links TRBV4-1 to TRBJ2-7, with a weak D call TRBD2 (6 bases). Germline V gene sequence: CDR1 MGHRA, CDR2 YSYEKL. This CDR3 has 13 amino acids. Trimming shortened V by 5 bases and J by 5 bases, and 13 bases separated the two germline ends. The CDR3 nucleotides read TGCGCCAGCAGCTTCGGGTCGGGAGACGAGCAGTACTTC. Translating gives CASSFGSGDEQYF.